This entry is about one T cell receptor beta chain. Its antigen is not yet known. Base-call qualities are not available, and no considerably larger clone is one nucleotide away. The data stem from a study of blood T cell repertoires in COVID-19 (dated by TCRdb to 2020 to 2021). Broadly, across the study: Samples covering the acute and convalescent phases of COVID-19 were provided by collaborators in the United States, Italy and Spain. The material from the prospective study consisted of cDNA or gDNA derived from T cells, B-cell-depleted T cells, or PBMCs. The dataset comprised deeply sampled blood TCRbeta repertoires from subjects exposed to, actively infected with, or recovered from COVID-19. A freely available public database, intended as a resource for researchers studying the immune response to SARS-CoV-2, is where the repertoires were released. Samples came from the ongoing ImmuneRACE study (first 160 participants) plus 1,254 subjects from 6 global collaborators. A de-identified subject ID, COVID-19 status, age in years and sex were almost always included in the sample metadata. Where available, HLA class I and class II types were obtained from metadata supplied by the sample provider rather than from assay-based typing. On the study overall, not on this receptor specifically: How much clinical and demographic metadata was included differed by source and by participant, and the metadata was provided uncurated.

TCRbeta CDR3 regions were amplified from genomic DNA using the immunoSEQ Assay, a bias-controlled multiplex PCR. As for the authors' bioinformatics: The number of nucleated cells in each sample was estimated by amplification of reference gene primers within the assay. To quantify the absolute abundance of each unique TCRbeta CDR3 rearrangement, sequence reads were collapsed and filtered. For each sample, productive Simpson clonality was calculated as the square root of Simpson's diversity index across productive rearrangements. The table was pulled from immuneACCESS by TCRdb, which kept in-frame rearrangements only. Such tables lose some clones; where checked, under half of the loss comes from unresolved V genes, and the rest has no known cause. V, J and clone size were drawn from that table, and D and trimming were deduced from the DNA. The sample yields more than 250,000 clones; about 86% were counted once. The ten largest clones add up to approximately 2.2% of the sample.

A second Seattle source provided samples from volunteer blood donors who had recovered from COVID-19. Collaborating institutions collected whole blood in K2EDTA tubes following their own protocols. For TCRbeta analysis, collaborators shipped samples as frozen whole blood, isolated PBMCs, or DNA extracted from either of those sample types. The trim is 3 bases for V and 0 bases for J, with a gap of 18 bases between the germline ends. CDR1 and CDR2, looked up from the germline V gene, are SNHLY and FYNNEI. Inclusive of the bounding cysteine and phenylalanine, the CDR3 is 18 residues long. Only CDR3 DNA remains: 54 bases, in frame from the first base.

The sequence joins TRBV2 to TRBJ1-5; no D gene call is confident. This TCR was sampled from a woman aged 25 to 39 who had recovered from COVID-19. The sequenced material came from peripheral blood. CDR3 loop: CASSDTLGDNYSNQPQHF. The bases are TGTGCCAGCAGTGACACACTGGGAGATAACTATAGCAATCAGCCCCAGCATTTT.